What follows are 23 T cell receptor beta chains derived from one specimen sequenced in a study of blood T cell repertoires in COVID-19 (dated by TCRdb to 2019 to 2021). Library preparation employed the immunoSEQ multiplex PCR assay. The table comes from immuneACCESS by way of TCRdb, which keeps in-frame sequences with V and J called. Part of the clones is missing from these tables; in studies checked, under half for an unresolved V gene and the rest for unknown reasons. The sample table lists 110,000 to 150,000 clones, roughly 89% of them with a count of one. The ten biggest clones cover more than 3.5% of the sample. The sequenced material came from peripheral blood. Every receptor here comes from a middle-aged woman with acute or convalescent COVID-19.

This chain joins TRBV7-3 and TRBJ1-6; possible D gene TRBD1, 6 bases. This CDR3 is built from 16 residues. Germline loops: CDR1 SGHTA, CDR2 FQGTGA. V was trimmed by 5 bases and J by 9 bases, leaving 20 bases between them. In DNA, the CDR3 is TGTGCCAGCAGCCTATCGGCGACAGGCGGTGGTTCACCCCTCCACTTT. Translating gives CASSLSATGGGSPLHF.

V gene TRBV28 combines with J gene TRBJ1-5; D may be TRBD1 (5 bases). Per germline, CDR1 MDHEN and CDR2 SYDVKM. V was cut by 6 bases and J by 3 bases, with 12 bases left in between. CDR3 length: 14 amino acids. This CDR3 is CASSPDSYNQPQHF. The CDR3 nucleotides are TGTGCCAGCAGCCCCGACAGCTACAATCAGCCCCAGCATTTT.

The CDR3 region is CASSLSRGGARGEQFF. CDR3 in DNA: TGTGCCAGCAGCTTATCTCGCGGGGGGGCCCGAGGTGAGCAGTTCTTC. The rearrangement uses TRBV7-2 and TRBJ2-1, with 9 bases identical to TRBD2. The germline V gene encodes CDR1 SGHTA and CDR2 FQGNSA. V lost 2 bases to trimming and J lost 9 bases; unmatched junction nucleotides: 11. CDR3 size: 16 residues.

This chain uses TRBV5-1 with TRBJ2-7; TRBD2 might be the D (5 bases). Germline V lookup: CDR1 SGHRS, CDR2 YFSETQ. CDR3 size: 16 residues. The ends were cut back, 1 base at V and 7 bases at J, with 21 bases in the middle. CDR3 residues: CASSLTPTGSTYEQYF. CDR3 DNA: TGCGCCAGCAGCTTGACCCCGACGGGGTCCACTTATGAGCAGTACTTC.

J is TRBJ2-7 and V is TRBV5-1, with 10 bases fitting TRBD2. Looked up from germline, CDR1 is SGHRS and CDR2 is YFSETQ. This CDR3 contains 15 residues. Trimming cost V 4 bases and J 2 bases; bases outside gene matches: 6. The CDR3 sequence: CASSASGGYAYEQYF. In DNA form, the CDR3 reads TGCGCCAGCAGCGCTAGCGGGGGCTACGCCTACGAGCAGTACTTC. The whole variable domain, filled in from reference TRBV5-1 and TRBJ2-7, reads KAGVTQTPRYLIKTRGQQVTLSCSPISGHRSVSWYQQTPGQGLQFLFEYFSETQRNKGNFPGRFSGRQFSNSRSEMNVSTLELGDSALYLCASSASGGYAYEQYFGPGTRLTVT.

The chain combines TRBV4-2 with TRBJ2-3; 10 positions agree with TRBD2. The CDR3 has 16 residues. V trimming: 4 bases; J trimming: 2 bases; junction bases outside the gene matches: 6. Germline V lookup: CDR1 LGHNA, CDR2 YNFKEQ. CDR3 amino acids: CASSRQAGGNTDTQYF. The CDR3 DNA is TGTGCCAGCAGCCGACAAGCGGGAGGGAACACAGATACGCAGTATTTT.

The rearrangement uses TRBV21-1 and TRBJ1-5; TRBD1, the table's D call, lacks a check against the DNA. TRBV21-1 represents a pseudogene. This CDR3 is built from 15 residues. The CDR3 coding sequence is TGTGCCAGCAGAGGGACAGGGTATAGCAATCAGCCCCAGCATTTT. This encodes CASRGTGYSNQPQHF.

The CDR3 reads CASATGQANEKLFF. CDR3 bases: TGTGCTAGTGCTACGGGACAAGCTAATGAAAAACTGTTTTTT. The gene calls are TRBV12-5 and TRBJ1-4; D might be TRBD1 (6 bases). V lost 7 bases and J lost 3, with 12 bases in between. Germline lookup yields CDR1 LGHNT and CDR2 FRNRAP. The CDR3 length is 14 residues.

The chain combines TRBV18 with TRBJ1-2; TRBD1 is a possible D gene (6 bases). CDR1 is KGHSH, CDR2 LQKENI, per germline. Deletions cut 3 bases from V and 5 bases from J, with 16 bases between. CDR3 size: 15 residues. The CDR3 loop is CASSPDRLLIYGYTF. The CDR3 DNA follows: TGTGCCAGCTCACCGGACAGATTACTCATTTATGGCTACACCTTC.

This chain joins TRBV16 and TRBJ2-7; D is possibly TRBD2 (6 bases). V was trimmed by 4 bases and J by 2 bases, leaving 12 bases between them. CDR3 length: 14 residues. Germline values: CDR1 KGHSY, CDR2 FQNENV. Here the CDR3 DNA reads TGTGCCAGCAGCCCCCGGGGACTGGCCTACGAGCAGTACTTC. It is translated as CASSPRGLAYEQYF.

V usage is TRBV5-6 and J usage is TRBJ2-2; 9 nucleotides align to TRBD1. V was clipped by 2 bases and J by 5 bases; unmatched bases: 7. The CDR3 consists of 16 residues. Per germline, CDR1 SGHDT and CDR2 YYEEEE. CDR3 sequence reads: CASSLVLQGATGELFF. The CDR3 bases are TGTGCCAGCAGCTTAGTTTTACAGGGGGCGACCGGGGAGCTGTTTTTT.

The chain employs TRBV11-3 and TRBJ2-1; 9 positions match TRBD2. The CDR3 runs 14 residues. V was clipped by 5 bases and J by 9 bases; unmatched bases: 8. CDR1 SGHNT and CDR2 YENEEA come from the germline V gene. CDR3: CASSPGTSLGEQFF. In DNA form, the CDR3 reads TGTGCCAGCAGCCCTGGGACTAGCCTAGGTGAGCAGTTCTTC.

This rearrangement joins TRBV6-6 to TRBJ1-6; 7 nucleotides agree with TRBD1. Germline CDR1 is MNHNY and CDR2 is SVGAGI (reference sequence). The V gene end was trimmed by 5 bases and the J gene end by 10 bases; junction bases not matched to a gene: 11. The CDR3 loop spans 15 amino acids. The CDR3 DNA reads TGTGCCAGCAGTCACGGGCAGGGGGGTAGGTCACCCCTCCACTTT. This translates into CASSHGQGGRSPLHF.

Of note for this clone: The sample holds other DNA sequences that translate to the same CDR3. The V gene is TRBV3-1 (or the pseudogene TRBV3-2), the J gene TRBJ2-1; unclear D gene. Germline CDR1 reads LGHDT; CDR2 reads YNNKEL (reference sequence). With 3 bases removed from V and 1 base from J, the gap between germline ends came to 10 bases. This CDR3 region has 15 residues. The CDR3 here is CASSQAGGSYNEQFF. CDR3 DNA: TGTGCCAGCAGCCAGGCAGGTGGTTCCTACAATGAGCAGTTCTTC.

The chain couples TRBV29-1 to TRBJ2-2; tentative D call: TRBD1 (6 bases). Germline V gene sequence: CDR1 SQVTM, CDR2 ANQGSEA. With 7 bases removed from V and 5 bases from J, the gap between germline ends came to 20 bases. The CDR3 sequence is 15 residues long. CDR3 residues: CSARGNTGQTGELFF. The CDR3 DNA is TGCAGCGCCAGGGGTAATACAGGGCAAACCGGGGAGCTGTTTTTT.

V gene TRBV28 combines with J gene TRBJ1-6; D gene unclear. Trimming left V 1 base short and J 0 bases short, with 13 bases between. This CDR3 spans 18 amino acids. Germline values: CDR1 MDHEN, CDR2 SYDVKM. CDR3 amino acids: CASSLFSLKSSYNSPLHF. CDR3 DNA sequence: TGTGCCAGCAGTTTATTTAGCCTAAAGAGCTCCTATAATTCACCCCTCCACTTT.

The chain couples TRBV6-5 to TRBJ1-2, with D unclear. CDR1 and CDR2 (germline): MNHEY, SVGAGI. The CDR3 runs to 12 residues. The V end was cut by 4 bases, the J end by 1 base, with 4 bases between. The CDR3 DNA is TGTGCCAGCAGTTCAATTAACTATGGCTACACCTTC. As protein: CASSSINYGYTF.

V is TRBV6-2 or TRBV6-3 and J is TRBJ1-1; possible D gene TRBD1, 5 bases. Germline V gene sequence: CDR1 MNHEY, CDR2 SVGEGT. V lost 6 bases and J lost 1, with 9 bases in between. The CDR3 length is 13 residues. The CDR3 DNA follows: TGTGCCAGCAGCTTACAGGCGAACACTGAAGCTTTCTTT. Translating it yields CASSLQANTEAFF.

V gene TRBV7-9 combines with J gene TRBJ1-5, with D possibly TRBD1 on 6 matching bases. The germline gives CDR1 SEHNR, CDR2 FQNEAQ (reference sequence). The CDR3 consists of 16 residues. V was clipped by 1 base and J by 0 bases, with 10 bases between them. The CDR3 loop reads CASSLGTVNSNQPQHF. CDR3 nucleotides: TGTGCCAGCAGCTTAGGGACAGTAAATAGCAATCAGCCCCAGCATTTT.

The chain recombines TRBV6-2 or TRBV6-3 with TRBJ2-7; 11 bases agree with TRBD2. V dropped 7 bases and J dropped 3; count of bases not matched to a gene: 14. In germline, CDR1 is MNHEY, CDR2 SVGEGT. CDR3 length equals 17 residues. The CDR3 reads CASTPLITSGSFYEQYF. The CDR3 region has the DNA TGTGCCAGCACCCCCCTCATCACTAGCGGGAGTTTCTACGAGCAGTACTTC.

This clone was counted only a few times. The CDR3 nucleotides read TGTGCCAGTAGTAAGCAGGCCGCTAACTATGGCTACACCTTC. Translation: CASSKQAANYGYTF. The chain uses TRBV19 and TRBJ1-2, with D uncertain. The CDR3 runs to 14 residues. Trimming stripped 4 bases from V and 0 bases from J, with 9 bases between. CDR1 and CDR2 from the germline V gene are LNHDA and SQIVND (reference sequence).

V usage is TRBV25-1 and J usage is TRBJ1-2; D is undetermined. Germline loops: CDR1 MGHDK, CDR2 SYGVNS. This CDR3 is built from 13 residues. V was clipped by 2 bases and J by 7 bases, with 11 bases between them. CDR3 amino acids: CASSENLGSGYTF. The CDR3 bases are TGTGCCAGCAGTGAAAACCTAGGCAGTGGCTACACCTTC.

As to this clone: Sequence at one end of the junction differs from germline and may be a read error. The rearrangement links TRBV7-7 to TRBJ2-3, with 11 bases fitting TRBD2. This CDR3 is built from 18 residues. Germline lookup yields CDR1 SSHAT and CDR2 FNYEAQ (reference sequence). The CDR3 DNA reads as TGTGCTAGCAGCTCTGGGACTAGCGGTAACCGACGCACAGATACGCAGTATTTT. Its protein is CASSSGTSGNRRTDTQYF.